The 18 T cell receptor beta chains below all came from one sample that was sequenced in a study of cytomegalovirus exposure and HLA in healthy donors. The PCR ran on 60 Vbeta and 13 Jbeta primers. Libraries were prepared by immunoSEQ multiplex PCR; TCRdb keeps only in-frame clonotypes and omits some of them. The table lists some 52,000 clones, roughly 72% of them singletons, with 9.1% in the top ten. Sequenced sample: PBMCs. These receptors originate from a woman in her 50s in good health and CMV-seronegative.

Here the CDR3 DNA reads TGCGCCAGCAGCCCGGACACGGGACTACTTTACAATGAGCAGTTCTTC. Translating gives CASSPDTGLLYNEQFF. The chain links TRBV5-1 to TRBJ2-1; TRBD2 agrees at 7 bases. CDR3 length equals 16 residues. Germline-derived CDR1 and CDR2 are SGHRS and YFSETQ. With V trimmed by 4 bases and J by 4 bases, 11 bases remained unmatched.

The V call is TRBV29-1, the J call TRBJ2-1, with TRBD2 matching over 13 bases. CDR3 size: 14 residues. Trimming at V came to 3 bases and at J to 8 bases, leaving 4 bases not matched to a gene. Germline assignment: CDR1 SQVTM and CDR2 ANQGSEA. The chain's CDR3 is CSVEGLAGSDEQFF. DNA of the CDR3: TGCAGCGTTGAGGGACTAGCGGGATCCGATGAGCAGTTCTTC.

This rearrangement joins TRBV28 to TRBJ1-3; D unclear. V lost 4 bases to trimming and J lost 1 base, with 8 bases between them. The germline CDR1 and CDR2 sequences are MDHEN and SYDVKM. CDR3 length: 14 amino acids. The CDR3 here is CASSSTGSGNTIYF. The CDR3, as DNA: TGTGCCAGCAGTTCGACGGGTTCTGGAAACACCATATATTTT.

The chain recombines TRBV10-3 with TRBJ2-7; tentatively, D is TRBD1 (5 bases). The CDR3 sequence is 13 residues long. In germline, CDR1 is ENHRY, CDR2 SYGVKD. The V and J ends lost 6 bases and 3 bases respectively, with 12 bases between them. CDR3 DNA sequence: TGTGCCATCAGAGGGCAGGGCCTCTACGAGCAGTACTTC. Protein: CAIRGQGLYEQYF.

V usage is TRBV7-2 and J usage is TRBJ2-5, with a weak D call TRBD2 (5 bases). The CDR3 has 13 residues. Germline V gene sequence: CDR1 SGHTA, CDR2 FQGNSA. V was clipped by 4 bases and J by 5 bases, with 11 bases between them. CDR3: CASSSYSGETQYF. In nucleotides, the CDR3 is TGTGCCAGCAGCTCCTATTCGGGGGAGACCCAGTACTTC. Supplemented by reference TRBV7-2 and TRBJ2-5, the full variable domain reads GAGVSQSPSNKVTEKGKDVELRCDPISGHTALYWYRQSLGQGLEFLIYFQGNSAPDKSGLPSDRFSAERTGGSVSTLTIQRTQQEDSAVYLCASSSYSGETQYFGPGTRLLVL.

V gene TRBV7-9 combines with J gene TRBJ2-1, with 11 positions matching TRBD2. The germline V gene encodes CDR1 SEHNR and CDR2 FQNEAQ (reference sequence). This CDR3 region has 14 residues. The J segment lost 7 bases and the V segment lost 3 bases, leaving 2 bases of the junction unmatched. The CDR3 protein is CASSFSGGANEQFF. In DNA, the CDR3 is TGTGCCAGCAGCTTTAGCGGGGGGGCTAATGAGCAGTTCTTC.

The V gene is TRBV29-1, the J gene TRBJ2-5; 7 bases are a match to TRBD1. The CDR3 is 13 amino acids. V lost 5 bases, J lost 4 bases, and 7 bases stayed unmatched. Germline assignment: CDR1 SQVTM and CDR2 ANQGSEA. The CDR3 spells CSVSRQGGETQYF. For the CDR3, the DNA is TGCAGCGTTTCGAGACAGGGTGGAGAGACCCAGTACTTC.

This clone appeared a few times. The V gene is TRBV19, the J gene TRBJ1-3, with D perhaps matching TRBD1 (6 bases). The CDR3 sequence is 16 residues long. V dropped 5 bases and J dropped 0 bases, with 14 bases sitting between them. Germline CDR1 and CDR2: LNHDA and SQIVND (reference sequence). CDR3 sequence: CASSVHAGVSGNTIYF. Here the CDR3 DNA reads TGTGCCAGTAGTGTCCACGCAGGGGTCTCTGGAAACACCATATATTTT.

V usage is TRBV19 and J usage is TRBJ2-3, with 8 positions matching TRBD1. The CDR3 totals 15 residues. Germline V gene sequence: CDR1 LNHDA, CDR2 SQIVND (reference sequence). J was trimmed by 3 bases and V by 8 bases; bases with no gene match: 10. The CDR3 loop is CASSDRTGSTDTQYF. DNA for the CDR3: TGTGCCAGTTCGGACCGGACAGGGTCAACAGATACGCAGTATTTT.

The genes are TRBV7-8 and TRBJ2-7, with 8 bases aligning to TRBD2. Germline assignment: CDR1 SGHVS and CDR2 FQNEAQ. The CDR3 loop spans 15 amino acids. The J segment lost 5 bases and the V segment lost 6 bases, leaving 12 bases of the junction unmatched. CDR3 sequence reads: CASSFLPGLDNEQYF. CDR3 nucleotide sequence: TGTGCCAGCAGTTTCCTCCCGGGACTAGACAACGAGCAGTACTTC. Full variable domain (rest looked up from reference TRBV7-8 and TRBJ2-7): GAGVSQSPRYKVAKRGQDVALRCDPISGHVSLFWYQQALGQGPEFLTYFQNEAQLDKSGLPSDRFFAERPEGSVSTLKIQRTQQEDSAVYLCASSFLPGLDNEQYFGPGTRLTVT.

J is TRBJ2-2 and V is TRBV6-1, with 9 bases that match TRBD2. This CDR3 is 18 amino acids long. The V segment lost 0 bases and the J segment 1 base; nucleotides outside the gene matches: 6. Germline V gene lookup returns CDR1 MNHNS and CDR2 SASEGT. CDR3 sequence (DNA): TGTGCCAGCAGTGAAGCCCCTTTACTAGCGGGGAACACCGGGGAGCTGTTTTTT. Translation gives CASSEAPLLAGNTGELFF.

J is TRBJ2-7 and V is TRBV5-1, with D possibly being TRBD2 (5 bases). CDR1 is SGHRS and CDR2 is YFSETQ in the germline V gene. This CDR3 is 15 amino acids long. V dropped 1 base and J dropped 7 bases, with 18 bases sitting between them. The CDR3 protein is CASSLRAGWEREQYF. CDR3 in DNA: TGCGCCAGCAGCTTGCGGGCAGGTTGGGAGCGGGAGCAGTACTTC.

The V and J genes are TRBV2 and TRBJ2-3; 11 nucleotides line up with TRBD2. Germline V gene lookup returns CDR1 SNHLY and CDR2 FYNNEI. The CDR3 consists of 15 residues. The V segment lost 8 bases and the J segment 4 bases; nucleotides outside the gene matches: 8. CDR3 loop: CASGTSGSPSDTQYF. The CDR3, as DNA: TGTGCCAGCGGTACTAGCGGGAGTCCTTCAGATACGCAGTATTTT.

This rearrangement joins TRBV18 to TRBJ2-7, with TRBD1 matching over 8 bases. V dropped 6 bases and J dropped 2; count of bases not matched to a gene: 6. CDR3 length: 14 residues. Germline V lookup: CDR1 KGHSH, CDR2 LQKENI. The CDR3 DNA reads TGTGCCAGCTCGCTGGGACAGGCCGCCTACGAGCAGTACTTC. Translated: CASSLGQAAYEQYF.

V is TRBV6-6 and J is TRBJ1-5; possible D gene TRBD1, 5 bases. CDR1 MNHNY and CDR2 SVGAGI come from the germline V gene (reference sequence). V gave up 0 bases and J gave up 3 bases, with 9 bases separating them. This CDR3 has 15 residues. CDR3 loop: CASSYSARDNQPQHF. DNA for the CDR3: TGTGCCAGCAGTTACTCGGCCAGGGACAATCAGCCCCAGCATTTT.

Regarding this clone: Sequence at one end of the junction differs from germline and may be a read error. The identical CDR3 is also encoded by other nucleotide sequences in the sample. The chain combines TRBV28 with TRBJ1-1, with TRBD1 as a possible D gene (6 bases). Germline values: CDR1 MDHEN, CDR2 SYDVKM. CDR3 length: 14 amino acids. This CDR3 reads CASSLGGQGAEAFF. The CDR3 DNA is TGTGCCAGCAGTTTAGGGGGCCAAGGGGCTGAGGCTTTCTTT.

The chain employs TRBV25-1 and TRBJ1-4; 7 nucleotides agree with TRBD1. With 5 bases clipped from V and 2 bases from J, the junction kept 5 bases outside the gene matches. CDR3 length: 15 residues. CDR1 is MGHDK and CDR2 is SYGVNS in the germline V gene. This CDR3 is CASSSLTGTNEKLFF. CDR3 nucleotides: TGTGCCAGCAGTAGCCTGACAGGGACTAATGAAAAACTGTTTTTT.

The chain employs TRBV7-6 and TRBJ1-3, with 10 bases aligning to TRBD1. V shed 8 bases, J shed 4 bases, and the junction held 11 bases outside the gene matches. The length of the CDR3 is 16 residues. Looked up from germline, CDR1 is SGHVS and CDR2 is FNYEAQ. CDR3 bases: TGTGCCAGCGGACGAGGACAGGGGGTTTCGGGAAACACCATATATTTT. Protein: CASGRGQGVSGNTIYF.